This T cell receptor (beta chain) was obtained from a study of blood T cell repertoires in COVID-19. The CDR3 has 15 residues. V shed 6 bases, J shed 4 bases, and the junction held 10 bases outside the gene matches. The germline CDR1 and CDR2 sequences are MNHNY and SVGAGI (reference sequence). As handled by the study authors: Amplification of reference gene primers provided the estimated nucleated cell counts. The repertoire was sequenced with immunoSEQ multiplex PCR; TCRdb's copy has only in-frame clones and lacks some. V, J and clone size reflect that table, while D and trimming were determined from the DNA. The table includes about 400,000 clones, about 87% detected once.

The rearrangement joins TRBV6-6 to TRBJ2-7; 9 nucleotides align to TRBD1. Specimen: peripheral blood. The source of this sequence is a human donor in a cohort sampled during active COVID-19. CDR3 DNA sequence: TGTGCCAGCAGACTGGACAGGGGACGCCTATACGAGCAGTACTTC. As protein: CASRLDRGRLYEQYF.